The sequence of this T cell receptor beta chain was determined in a study of CD8 T cells in ankylosing spondylitis. Generation of TCR beta libraries employed quantitative 5'-RACE incorporating molecular barcodes. MiXCR, applied by TCRdb to the 5' RACE reads, yields one record per CDR3 protein. The table has approximately 130,000 distinct CDR3 sequences, about an eighth seen once; the top ten hold roughly 4%. CDR3 length equals 15 residues. Germline V CDR1 and CDR2: SGHTA, FQGTGA. The ends were cut back, 2 bases at V and 2 bases at J, with 12 bases in the middle. This clonotype was recorded at least ten times.

The rearrangement uses TRBV7-3 and TRBJ2-5, with D possibly TRBD2 on 6 matching bases. The source of this sequence is a female donor with ankylosing spondylitis or in good health (not recorded which). Sequenced sample: blood, either unsorted or a sorted T cell fraction (not recorded which). DNA of the CDR3: TGTGCCAGCAGCTTAGGGGGGTTGAGGCAAGAGACCCAGTACTTC. It translates to CASSLGGLRQETQYF.